These 16 T cell receptor beta chains came from one sample sequenced in a study of identical twins. From the 5' RACE reads, TCRdb called clonotypes with MiXCR, one entry per CDR3 protein. The table includes about 530,000 distinct CDR3 sequences, 20% to 25% detected once. This same sample was also taken into another study, of yellow fever vaccine responses in identical twins.

Source material: CD4+ T cells sorted from blood. Source of these receptors: a woman aged 18-29 years in good health.

In this sample, this clonotype turned up a few times. This chain links TRBV5-1 with TRBJ2-1; 14 nucleotides agree with TRBD2. V gave up 1 base and J gave up 8 bases; unmatched junction bases: 14. Germline CDR1 is SGHRS and CDR2 is YFSETQ. This CDR3 has 19 amino acids. This CDR3 reads CASSLWGLAGETGRYEQFF. The CDR3 DNA is TGCGCCAGCAGCTTGTGGGGACTAGCGGGGGAAACAGGAAGGTATGAGCAGTTCTTC.

This clonotype has a handful of counts. V gene TRBV2 combines with J gene TRBJ2-3, with D uncertain. The CDR3 totals 11 residues. Looked up from germline, CDR1 is SNHLY and CDR2 is FYNNEI. Trimming shortened V by 2 bases and J by 6 bases, and 3 bases separated the two germline ends. This CDR3 reads CASSEMDTQYF. DNA of the CDR3: TGTGCCAGCAGTGAAATGGATACGCAGTATTTT.

This clonotype was seen more than once but under ten times. The chain uses TRBV28 and TRBJ1-5, with 7 bases identical to TRBD1. With V trimmed by 11 bases and J by 2 bases, 6 bases remained unmatched. The germline V gene encodes CDR1 MDHEN and CDR2 SYDVKM. This CDR3 is built from 13 residues. The CDR3 loop is CAHRGGGNQPQHF. The CDR3 DNA reads TGTGCCCACAGGGGTGGAGGCAATCAGCCCCAGCATTTT.

This clonotype was seen a few times. The chain recombines TRBV5-6 with TRBJ2-1; TRBD2 agrees at 11 bases. With V trimmed by 0 bases and J by 7 bases, 12 bases remained unmatched. The CDR3 is 18 residues long. CDR1 and CDR2 from the germline V gene are SGHDT and YYEEEE. This CDR3 reads CASSLARLAGGSGNEQFF. DNA of the CDR3: TGTGCCAGCAGCTTGGCCCGGCTAGCGGGAGGTTCGGGGAATGAGCAGTTCTTC. The full variable domain, completed using reference TRBV5-6 and TRBJ2-1, is DAGVTQSPTHLIKTRGQQVTLRCSPKSGHDTVSWYQQALGQGPQFIFQYYEEEERQRGNFPDRFSGHQFPNYSSELNVNALLLGDSALYLCASSLARLAGGSGNEQFFGPGTRLTVL.

This clonotype has more than one count but fewer than ten. The chain employs TRBV27 and TRBJ2-1; D unresolved. V was trimmed by 3 bases and J by 6 bases, leaving 12 bases between them. The CDR3 extends over 14 amino acids. Germline lookup yields CDR1 MNHEY and CDR2 SMNVEV (reference sequence). The CDR3 region is CASSFNGASNEQFF. The CDR3 DNA is TGTGCCAGCAGTTTTAACGGAGCATCCAATGAGCAGTTCTTC.

This clonotype has at least ten counts. The chain combines TRBV15 with TRBJ2-7, with TRBD2 identical over 11 bases. CDR3 length equals 11 residues. Germline V lookup: CDR1 LNHNV, CDR2 YYDKDF (reference sequence). The junction had 5 bases not matched to a gene; V was cut back by 6 bases and J by 13 bases. The DNA of the CDR3 is TGTGCCACCAGGGCTAGCGGGAGGATTTACTTC. Amino acids: CATRASGRIYF.

This sequence joins TRBV12-3 or TRBV12-4 and TRBJ1-6; D call uncertain. The CDR3 has 13 residues. V was shortened by 7 bases and J by 5 bases, with 9 bases between the two germline ends. CDR3 in DNA: TGTGCCAGCACCAAGTTCAATAATTCACCCCTCCACTTT. It yields the protein CASTKFNNSPLHF.

CDR3 amino acids: CASSLQLQGGEKLFF. The CDR3 bases are TGTGCCAGCAGCTTGCAACTACAGGGAGGGGAAAAACTGTTTTTT. This chain connects TRBV7-2 to TRBJ1-4; D perhaps matches TRBD1 (6 bases). The CDR3 loop spans 15 amino acids. The germline V and J ends were trimmed by 3 bases and 8 bases, with 16 bases remaining between them. Germline assignment: CDR1 SGHTA and CDR2 FQGNSA.

The V and J genes are TRBV12-3 or TRBV12-4 and TRBJ2-7; a weak D match, TRBD2 (6 bases). V was trimmed by 7 bases and J by 2 bases, leaving 21 bases between them. This CDR3 has 16 residues. The CDR3 coding sequence is TGTGCCAGCACCCAAAGCGGGCCCAAGTCCCCCTACGAGCAGTACGTC. Its translation is CASTQSGPKSPYEQYV.

This clonotype has a handful of counts. This sequence joins TRBV10-3 and TRBJ2-1; 9 nucleotides line up with TRBD1. This CDR3 comprises 15 residues. V trimming: 10 bases; J trimming: 7 bases; junction bases outside the gene matches: 14. CDR1 is ENHRY and CDR2 is SYGVKD in the germline V gene. The CDR3 reads CATGSGTGSINEQFF. As DNA, the CDR3 is TGTGCCACCGGGTCCGGGACAGGGTCGATTAATGAGCAGTTCTTC.

This clonotype occurred a few times. This chain joins TRBV5-5 and TRBJ2-2; the D gene could be TRBD1 or TRBD2 (6 bases each). This CDR3 has 15 amino acids. Germline values: CDR1 SGHKS, CDR2 YYEKEE (reference sequence). The V end was cut by 4 bases, the J end by 4 bases, with 14 bases between. CDR3 nucleotide sequence: TGTGCCAGCAGCGCGAGGGGGAGGAGCACCGGGGAGCTGTTTTTT. Amino acids: CASSARGRSTGELFF.

The J gene is TRBJ2-4, the V gene TRBV20-1; 8 bases align to TRBD2. From germline, CDR1 is DFQATT and CDR2 SNEGSKA (reference sequence). V trimming: 0 bases; J trimming: 8 bases; junction bases outside the gene matches: 9. This CDR3 spans 15 amino acids. The CDR3 here is CSARDWASGGDIQYF. The CDR3 nucleotides read TGCAGTGCTAGAGATTGGGCCTCCGGGGGGGACATTCAGTACTTC.

The sample holds a few counts of this clonotype. The chain employs TRBV11-2 and TRBJ2-1; D is uncertain. Trimming removed 0 bases from V and 0 bases from J, with 15 bases in between. Germline V gene sequence: CDR1 SGHAT, CDR2 FQNNGV. The CDR3 runs 18 residues. CDR3: CASSLEANRRSSYNEQFF. The CDR3 nucleotides are TGTGCCAGCAGCTTAGAGGCAAATCGTCGGAGCTCCTACAATGAGCAGTTCTTC.

This sequence joins TRBV5-1 and TRBJ2-7; 7 bases match TRBD1. V dropped 0 bases and J dropped 1; count of bases not matched to a gene: 4. The length of the CDR3 is 15 residues. Germline loops: CDR1 SGHRS, CDR2 YFSETQ. The chain's CDR3 is CASSLEGAGSYEQYF. DNA for the CDR3: TGCGCCAGCAGCTTGGAGGGGGCAGGGTCCTACGAGCAGTACTTC.

The V call is TRBV6-5, the J call TRBJ1-1; TRBD1 aligns across 7 bases. The CDR3 spans 16 residues. Germline values: CDR1 MNHEY, CDR2 SVGAGI. J lost 4 bases, V lost 4 bases, and 12 bases had no gene match. CDR3 DNA sequence: TGTGCCAGCAGTTCCTTGTCTGGCAGGGGGGTCACTGAAGCTTTCTTT. Translation gives CASSSLSGRGVTEAFF.

A few counts support this clonotype. This rearrangement joins TRBV7-2 to TRBJ2-1; D is unclear. The CDR3 consists of 13 residues. V dropped 2 bases and J dropped 10 bases, with 12 bases sitting between them. Germline-derived CDR1 and CDR2 are SGHTA and FQGNSA. CDR3 sequence: CASSLFGVGEQFF. The CDR3, as DNA: TGTGCCAGCAGCTTATTTGGTGTCGGCGAGCAGTTCTTC.